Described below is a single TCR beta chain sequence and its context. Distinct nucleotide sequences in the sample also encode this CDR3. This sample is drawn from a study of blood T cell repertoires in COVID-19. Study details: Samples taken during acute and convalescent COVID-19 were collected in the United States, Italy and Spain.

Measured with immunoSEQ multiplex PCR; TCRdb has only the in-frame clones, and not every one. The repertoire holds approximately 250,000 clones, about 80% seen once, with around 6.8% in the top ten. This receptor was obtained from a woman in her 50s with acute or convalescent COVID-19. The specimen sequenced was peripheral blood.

CDR3 bases: TGTGCCAGCAGCCCTGGTGGTAGCCCAAGAAACAATGAGCAGTTCTTC. It is translated as CASSPGGSPRNNEQFF. The chain is built from TRBV7-9 and TRBJ2-1; D is undetermined. Germline lookup yields CDR1 SEHNR and CDR2 FQNEAQ (reference sequence). CDR3 length: 16 residues. Trimming stripped 5 bases from V and 5 bases from J, with 19 bases between.